Shown below are 3 T cell receptor beta chains from a single sample sequenced in a study of T cell responses to AZD1222 COVID-19 vaccine. This table comes from immunoSEQ multiplex PCR, and its TCRdb copy is limited to in-frame clones, with some not included. The sample includes under 200,000 clones, approximately 92% of them seen just once. The material was peripheral blood, obtained on day 0 of AZD1222 vaccination. These receptors were collected from an adult in good health.

V gene TRBV19 combines with J gene TRBJ2-6, with a weak D call TRBD1 (5 bases). The CDR3 extends over 16 amino acids. Trimming cost V 7 bases and J 0 bases, with 13 bases left between them. Germline V CDR1 and CDR2: LNHDA, SQIVND (reference sequence). The CDR3 nucleotides read TGTGCCAGTAAGATGACAGCTTACTCTGGGGCCAACGTCCTGACTTTC. It encodes CASKMTAYSGANVLTF.

The CDR3 nucleotides are TGTGCCAGCAGCTTAGCGCTGACTAACTATGGCTACACCTTC. Protein sequence: CASSLALTNYGYTF. The rearrangement joins TRBV7-8 to TRBJ1-2; D call uncertain. The V and J ends lost 0 bases and 0 bases respectively, with 5 bases between them. This CDR3 comprises 14 residues. The germline V gene encodes CDR1 SGHVS and CDR2 FQNEAQ. Full variable domain (remainder filled in from reference TRBV7-8 and TRBJ1-2): GAGVSQSPRYKVAKRGQDVALRCDPISGHVSLFWYQQALGQGPEFLTYFQNEAQLDKSGLPSDRFFAERPEGSVSTLKIQRTQQEDSAVYLCASSLALTNYGYTFGSGTRLTVV.

The chain employs TRBV5-1 and TRBJ1-2; no firm D call. In germline, CDR1 is SGHRS, CDR2 YFSETQ. Between the trimmed V and J ends, which lost 5 bases and 1 base, there was a span of 12 bases. The CDR3 runs 14 residues. The CDR3 is CASSLISVNYGYTF. The CDR3 coding sequence is TGCGCCAGCAGTCTTATTTCTGTTAACTATGGCTACACCTTC.